The next 12 T cell receptor beta chains were all read from a single sample in a study of T cells after yellow fever vaccination. TCRdb reprocessed the 5' RACE reads via MiXCR and lists one record per CDR3 protein. This sample has about 550,000 distinct CDR3 sequences, with 15% to 20% found just once. The sequencing used PBMCs, collected 15 days after the yellow fever booster vaccination. The receptors derive from a man aged 25-40 years who received the YFV17D yellow fever vaccine.

The CDR3 DNA reads as TGTGCCAGCAGCTTAGTCCTTGGGCTACTAGATCGGGGCACCTACAATGAGCAGTTCTTC. This sequence encodes CASSLVLGLLDRGTYNEQFF. This chain connects TRBV11-2 to TRBJ2-1; tentatively, D is TRBD1 or TRBD2 (5 bases each). Germline-derived CDR1 and CDR2 are SGHAT and FQNNGV. The V gene lost 1 base and the J gene lost 2 bases, with 24 bases spanning the gap. The CDR3 runs 20 residues.

This chain uses TRBV7-4 with TRBJ2-7, with D perhaps matching TRBD2 (6 bases). V dropped 5 bases and J dropped 6 bases, with 20 bases sitting between them. CDR1 and CDR2 from the germline V gene are SGHVT and SQSDAQ. The CDR3 runs 15 residues. The CDR3 DNA follows: TGTGCCAGCAGCAGCCCCGGGACTCTAGTCGGCGAGCAGTACTTC. This translates into CASSSPGTLVGEQYF.

This clonotype was counted a few times. The chain carries TRBV10-3 and TRBJ2-1; the match to TRBD2 covers 13 bases. The junction had 1 base not matched to a gene; V was cut back by 8 bases and J by 0 bases. The CDR3 length is 15 residues. Germline CDR1 is ENHRY and CDR2 is SYGVKD. CDR3 loop: CAIRTSGSSYNEQFF. CDR3 in DNA: TGTGCCATCCGGACTAGCGGGAGCTCCTACAATGAGCAGTTCTTC.

This chain links TRBV7-2 with TRBJ2-7; 9 bases align to TRBD2. V was clipped by 6 bases and J by 4 bases; unmatched bases: 4. This CDR3 is built from 13 residues. Germline values: CDR1 SGHTA, CDR2 FQGNSA. The CDR3 DNA reads as TGTGCCAGCAGGAGAGCGGGAGGTTACGAGCAGTACTTC. Encoded protein: CASRRAGGYEQYF.

The chain has TRBV12-3 or TRBV12-4 and TRBJ2-2; 8 positions agree with TRBD2. Trimming at V came to 10 bases and at J to 4 bases, leaving 11 bases not matched to a gene. CDR3 length: 15 amino acids. The CDR3 spells CATSSVSGVTGELFF. DNA of the CDR3: TGTGCCACTTCCTCGGTTAGCGGGGTCACCGGGGAGCTGTTTTTT.

The V and J genes are TRBV12-5 and TRBJ1-4; D is ambiguous. V was pared by 2 bases and J by 4 bases, with 5 bases between. This CDR3 is 13 amino acids long. Per the germline V gene, CDR1 is LGHNT and CDR2 is FRNRAP. CDR3 in DNA: TGTGCTAGTGGTTTGACAGTTAATGAAAAACTGTTTTTT. Its translation: CASGLTVNEKLFF.

The chain has TRBV28 and TRBJ1-2; unclear D gene. Germline loops: CDR1 MDHEN, CDR2 SYDVKM. The V and J ends lost 2 bases and 2 bases respectively, with 6 bases between them. This CDR3 contains 13 residues. CDR3 bases: TGTGCCAGCAGTTTAACCAGAAACTATGGCTACACCTTC. Translating gives CASSLTRNYGYTF.

CDR3 amino acids: CASSYPSTGYIQYF. The CDR3 DNA reads TGTGCCAGCAGTTACCCTTCGACAGGGTACATTCAGTACTTC. The chain carries TRBV6-2 or TRBV6-3 and TRBJ2-4; 7 bases match TRBD1. The CDR3 extends over 14 amino acids. Trimming cost V 2 bases and J 8 bases; bases outside gene matches: 6. CDR1 MNHEY and CDR2 SVGEGT come from the germline V gene.

This sequence joins TRBV7-9 and TRBJ1-3; possibly TRBD1 for D (5 bases). Germline V gene sequence: CDR1 SEHNR, CDR2 FQNEAQ (reference sequence). V lost 3 bases, J lost 4 bases, and 7 bases lay in between. The CDR3 has 13 residues. CDR3 in amino acids: CASSLGRGNTIYF. CDR3 bases: TGTGCCAGCAGCTTGGGACGCGGAAACACCATATATTTT.

The rearrangement joins TRBV11-2 to TRBJ2-2; 7 positions match TRBD2. The germline V gene encodes CDR1 SGHAT and CDR2 FQNNGV. With 1 base clipped from V and 7 bases from J, the junction kept 6 bases outside the gene matches. This CDR3 has 15 residues. This chain's CDR3 is CASSLGGRASGELFF. The CDR3 nucleotides are TGTGCCAGCAGCTTAGGCGGGAGAGCCAGCGGGGAGCTGTTTTTT. Using reference TRBV11-2 and TRBJ2-2 for the parts outside the CDR3, the full variable domain is EAGVAQSPRYKIIEKRQSVAFWCNPISGHATLYWYQQILGQGPKLLIQFQNNGVVDDSQLPKDRFSAERLKGVDSTLKIQPAKLEDSAVYLCASSLGGRASGELFFGEGSRLTVL.

This chain links TRBV9 with TRBJ2-7, with D maybe TRBD2 (8 bases). Deletions cut 4 bases from V and 5 bases from J, with 19 bases between. The CDR3 length is 15 residues. Germline values: CDR1 SGDLS, CDR2 YYNGEE. CDR3 nucleotides: TGTGCCAGCAGCAGAGGGGGACTAGGGGGCGACGAGCAGTACTTC. It encodes CASSRGGLGGDEQYF. Full variable domain (remainder filled in from reference TRBV9 and TRBJ2-7): DSGVTQTPKHLITATGQRVTLRCSPRSGDLSVYWYQQSLDQGLQFLIQYYNGEERAKGNILERFSAQQFPDLHSELNLSSLELGDSALYFCASSRGGLGGDEQYFGPGTRLTVT.

This clonotype has a handful of counts. The chain carries TRBV19 and TRBJ2-5; 11 nucleotides agree with TRBD2. Per germline, CDR1 LNHDA and CDR2 SQIVND (reference sequence). The CDR3 consists of 17 residues. V shed 4 bases and J 1 base; nucleotides not matched to a gene: 8. The CDR3 here is CASSSFYGTSGQETQYF. The CDR3, as DNA: TGTGCCAGTAGTAGCTTCTACGGGACTAGCGGCCAAGAGACCCAGTACTTC.